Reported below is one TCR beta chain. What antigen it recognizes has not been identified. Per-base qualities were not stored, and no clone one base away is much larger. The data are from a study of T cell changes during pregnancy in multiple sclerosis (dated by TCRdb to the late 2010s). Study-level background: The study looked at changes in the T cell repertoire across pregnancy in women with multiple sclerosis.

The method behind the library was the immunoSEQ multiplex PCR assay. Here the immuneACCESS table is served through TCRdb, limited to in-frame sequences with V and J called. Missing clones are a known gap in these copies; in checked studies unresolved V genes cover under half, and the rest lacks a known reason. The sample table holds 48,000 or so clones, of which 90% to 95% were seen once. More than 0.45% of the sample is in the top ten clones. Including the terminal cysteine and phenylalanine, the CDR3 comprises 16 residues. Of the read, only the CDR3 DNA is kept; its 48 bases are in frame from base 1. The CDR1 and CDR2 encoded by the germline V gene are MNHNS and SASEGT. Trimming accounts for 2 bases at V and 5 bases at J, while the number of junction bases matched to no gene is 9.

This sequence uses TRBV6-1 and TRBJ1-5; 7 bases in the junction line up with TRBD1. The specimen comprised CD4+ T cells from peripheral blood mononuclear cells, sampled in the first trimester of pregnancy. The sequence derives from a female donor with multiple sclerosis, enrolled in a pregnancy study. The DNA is TGTGCCAGCAGTGAATATGAACAGGGGCCACATCAGCCCCAGCATTTT. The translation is CASSEYEQGPHQPQHF.